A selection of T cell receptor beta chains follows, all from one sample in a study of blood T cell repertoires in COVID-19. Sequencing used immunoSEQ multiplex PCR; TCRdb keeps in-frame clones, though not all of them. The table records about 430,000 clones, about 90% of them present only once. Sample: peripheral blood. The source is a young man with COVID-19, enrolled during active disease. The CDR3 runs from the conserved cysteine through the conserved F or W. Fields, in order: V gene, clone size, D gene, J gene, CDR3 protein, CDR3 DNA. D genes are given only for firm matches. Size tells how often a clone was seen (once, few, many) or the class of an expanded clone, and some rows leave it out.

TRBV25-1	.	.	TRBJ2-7	CASSGSRGSSYEQYF	TGTGCCAGCAGTGGATCTAGAGGGAGCTCCTACGAGCAGTACTTC
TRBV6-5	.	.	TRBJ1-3	CASIPLLAAGNTIYF	TGTGCCAGCATACCCTTACTAGCAGCTGGAAACACCATATATTTT
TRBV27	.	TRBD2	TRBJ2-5	CASRSGRSFQETQYF	TGTGCCAGCCGTAGCGGGAGAAGTTTTCAAGAGACCCAGTACTTC
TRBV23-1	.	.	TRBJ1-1	CASPTCRNFAEAFF	TGCGCCAGCCCTACCTGCAGGAACTTTGCTGAAGCTTTCTTT
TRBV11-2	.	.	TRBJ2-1	CASSQVQGPNNEQFF	TGTGCCAGCAGCCAGGTCCAGGGGCCGAACAATGAGCAGTTCTTC
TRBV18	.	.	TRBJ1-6	CASSPRGTSYNSPLHF	TGTGCCAGCTCACCCCGGGGGACCTCCTATAATTCACCCCTCCACTTT
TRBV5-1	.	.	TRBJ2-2	CASSSFSGGANTGELFF	TGCGCCAGCAGCTCCTTCTCTGGGGGCGCGAACACCGGGGAGCTGTTTTTT
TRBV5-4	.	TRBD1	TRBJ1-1	CASSLDRGNLRTFF	TGTGCCAGCAGCCTGGACAGGGGGAATTTGAGGACTTTCTTT
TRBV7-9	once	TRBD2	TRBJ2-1	CASSPVSGVTYNEQFF	TGTGCCAGCAGCCCCGTTAGCGGGGTCACCTACAATGAGCAGTTCTTC
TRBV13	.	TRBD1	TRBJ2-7	CASSLFGQGAYEQYF	TGTGCCAGCAGCCTCTTTGGACAGGGAGCCTACGAGCAGTACTTC
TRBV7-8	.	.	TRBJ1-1	CASRAQWDTEAFF	TGTGCCAGCAGGGCACAGTGGGACACTGAAGCTTTCTTT
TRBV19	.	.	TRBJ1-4	CASTAQGSGYEKLFF	TGTGCCAGTACCGCACAGGGTTCGGGTTACGAAAAACTGTTTTTT
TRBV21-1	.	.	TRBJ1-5	CASTHDRGQVNQPQHF	TGTGCCAGCACGCATGACAGGGGGCAGGTCAATCAGCCCCAGCATTTT
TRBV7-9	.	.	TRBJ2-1	CASRGAEQFF	TGTGCCAGTCGTGGGGCTGAGCAGTTCTTC
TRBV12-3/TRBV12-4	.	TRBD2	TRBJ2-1	CAWGLAGQNEQFF	TGTGCTTGGGGACTAGCGGGACAGAATGAGCAGTTCTTC
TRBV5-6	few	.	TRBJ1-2	CASSQRRLYGYTF	TGTGCCAGCAGCCAACGGAGACTCTATGGCTACACCTTC
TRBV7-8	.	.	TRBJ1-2	CASSLGDIYGYTF	TGTGCCAGCAGCTTAGGGGACATCTATGGCTACACCTTC
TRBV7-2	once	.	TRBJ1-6	CASSLDRFSSYNSPLHF	TGTGCCAGCAGCTTAGACAGATTTAGCTCCTATAATTCACCCCTCCACTTT
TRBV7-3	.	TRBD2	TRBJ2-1	CASSSGLAQASYNEQFF	TGTGCCAGCAGCTCGGGACTAGCGCAAGCGTCCTACAATGAGCAGTTCTTC
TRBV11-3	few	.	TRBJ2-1	CASSLLPFSEQFF	TGTGCCAGCAGCTTACTTCCGTTTAGTGAGCAGTTCTTC
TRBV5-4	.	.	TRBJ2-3	CAPPPQCTDTQYF	TGTGCCCCCCCGCCACAGTGCACAGATACGCAGTATTTT
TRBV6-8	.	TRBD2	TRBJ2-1	CASRLAGGPYEQFF	TGTGCCAGCAGGTTAGCGGGAGGGCCCTATGAGCAGTTCTTC
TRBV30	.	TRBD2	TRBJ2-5	CAWSGKLGLAGVETQYF	TGTGCCTGGAGTGGAAAATTAGGACTAGCGGGAGTTGAGACCCAGTACTTC
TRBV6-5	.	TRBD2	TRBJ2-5	CASMGLAGYEETQYF	TGTGCCAGCATGGGACTAGCGGGGTACGAAGAGACCCAGTACTTC
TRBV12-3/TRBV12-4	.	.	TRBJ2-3	CASSPRPRDTQYF	TGTGCCAGCAGTCCCAGACCGAGGGATACGCAGTATTTT
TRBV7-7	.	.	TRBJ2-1	CASSPGYPNEQFF	TGTGCCAGCAGCCCGGGGTATCCCAATGAGCAGTTCTTC
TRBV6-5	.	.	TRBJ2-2	CASYQGGGELFF	TGTGCCAGTTATCAGGGCGGCGGGGAGCTGTTTTTT
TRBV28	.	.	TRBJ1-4	CASSLGRNEKLFF	TGTGCCAGCAGTTTAGGCAGGAATGAAAAACTGTTTTTT
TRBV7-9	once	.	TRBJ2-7	CASTPPAGYEQYF	TGTGCCAGCACCCCCCCTGCGGGGTACGAGCAGTACTTC
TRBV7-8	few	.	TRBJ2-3	CASRKRPATDTQYF	TGTGCCAGCCGTAAGCGCCCCGCCACAGATACGCAGTATTTT
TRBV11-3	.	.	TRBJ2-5	CASSSSVTPETQYF	TGTGCCAGCAGCTCGTCAGTCACCCCAGAGACCCAGTACTTC
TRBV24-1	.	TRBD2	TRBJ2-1	CATTSGGEQFF	TGTGCCACCACTAGCGGGGGGGAGCAGTTCTTC
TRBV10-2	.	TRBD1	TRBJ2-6	CASTDRDSGANVLTF	TGCGCCAGCACGGACAGGGACTCTGGGGCCAACGTCCTGACTTTC
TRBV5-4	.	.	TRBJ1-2	CASSLARERGFGYTF	TGTGCCAGCAGCTTGGCCCGGGAACGGGGTTTTGGCTACACCTTC
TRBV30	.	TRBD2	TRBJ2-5	CAWMEVAGQETQYF	TGTGCCTGGATGGAAGTAGCGGGACAAGAGACCCAGTACTTC
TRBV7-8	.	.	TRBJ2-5	CASSLFFAMGPETQYF	TGTGCCAGCAGCTTATTTTTCGCAATGGGGCCAGAGACCCAGTACTTC
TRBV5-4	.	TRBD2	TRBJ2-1	CASSEGLGDNEQFF	TGTGCCAGCAGCGAGGGACTAGGGGACAATGAGCAGTTCTTC
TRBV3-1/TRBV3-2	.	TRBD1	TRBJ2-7	CASSQDGTAWTYEQYF	TGTGCCAGCAGCCAAGACGGGACAGCCTGGACCTACGAGCAGTACTTC
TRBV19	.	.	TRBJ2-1	CASSMSASYNEQFF	TGTGCCAGTAGTATGAGCGCTTCCTACAATGAGCAGTTCTTC
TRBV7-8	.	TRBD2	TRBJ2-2	CASSLERASGSLGELFF	TGTGCCAGCAGCTTAGAAAGGGCTAGCGGGAGTTTAGGGGAGCTGTTTTTT
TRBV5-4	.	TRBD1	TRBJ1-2	CASSLSTGGPYGYTF	TGTGCCAGCAGCTTGTCTACAGGGGGACCCTATGGCTACACCTTC
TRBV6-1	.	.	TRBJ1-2	CASSETVYGYTF	TGTGCCAGCAGTGAAACGGTTTATGGCTACACCTTC
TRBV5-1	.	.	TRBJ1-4	CASTLGSTRGNEKLFF	TGCGCCAGCACCTTGGGGTCGACAAGGGGCAATGAAAAACTGTTTTTT
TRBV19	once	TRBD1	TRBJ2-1	CASSITGGTYNEQFF	TGTGCCAGTAGTATAACAGGGGGCACCTACAATGAGCAGTTCTTC
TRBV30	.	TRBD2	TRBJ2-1	CAGLWREGLREQFF	TGTGCCGGACTTTGGAGGGAGGGCCTACGAGAGCAGTTCTTC
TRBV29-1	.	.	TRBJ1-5	CSVGERGQPQHF	TGCAGCGTTGGGGAAAGGGGCCAGCCCCAGCATTTT
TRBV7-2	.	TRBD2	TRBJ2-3	CASSQTTSGSTQYF	TGTGCCAGCAGCCAGACCACTAGCGGGAGTACGCAGTATTTT
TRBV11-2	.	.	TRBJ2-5	CASSRGTGDQETQYF	TGTGCCAGCAGCCGAGGGACGGGGGACCAAGAGACCCAGTACTTC
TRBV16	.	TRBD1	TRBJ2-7	CASSQPFDRGNYEQYF	TGTGCCAGCAGCCAGCCGTTCGACAGGGGTAACTACGAGCAGTACTTC
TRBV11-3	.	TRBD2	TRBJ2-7	CASSLLSGSYEQYF	TGTGCCAGCAGCTTATTGAGCGGGAGCTACGAGCAGTACTTC
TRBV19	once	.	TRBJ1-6	CASSTTKGDSPLHF	TGTGCCAGTAGTACGACTAAGGGCGATTCACCCCTCCACTTT
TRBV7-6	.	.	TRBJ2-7	CASSLSGAGEQYF	TGTGCCAGCAGCTTATCAGGGGCTGGGGAGCAGTACTTC
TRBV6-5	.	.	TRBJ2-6	CASSYFLSGANVLTF	TGTGCCAGCAGTTACTTTCTCTCTGGGGCCAACGTCCTGACTTTC
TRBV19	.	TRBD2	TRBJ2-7	CASESGRPNGEQYF	TGTGCCAGTGAGAGCGGGAGACCCAATGGGGAGCAGTACTTC